One sample yielded the 7 T cell receptor beta chains listed below, sequenced in a study of identifying expanded T cells in peripheral blood. Method: immunoSEQ multiplex PCR; TCRdb's copy keeps in-frame clones and lacks some. Of approximately 75,000 clones listed, roughly 88% are singletons. Sequenced material: blood. The receptor source for this set is a person aged 18 to 75 in good health.

The chain recombines TRBV30 with TRBJ1-1; D is unresolved. V was clipped by 3 bases and J by 1 base, with 9 bases between them. Looked up from germline, CDR1 is GTSNPN and CDR2 is SVGIG (reference sequence). The CDR3 is 13 residues long. The CDR3 spells CAWSRDQNTEAFF. As DNA, the CDR3 is TGTGCCTGGAGCCGCGACCAGAACACTGAAGCTTTCTTT.

CDR3 bases: TGCGCCAGCAGCTTCGGGAGGGCGGAACAGTATGAGCAGTTCTTC. Amino acids: CASSFGRAEQYEQFF. The J gene is TRBJ2-1, the V gene TRBV5-1, with 8 positions matching TRBD2. Germline V gene data show CDR1 as SGHRS and CDR2 as YFSETQ. J was trimmed by 8 bases and V by 2 bases; bases with no gene match: 9. This CDR3 region has 15 residues.

CDR3 region: CASSMGLADYNEQFF. CDR3 DNA sequence: TGTGCCAGTAGTATGGGACTAGCGGACTACAATGAGCAGTTCTTC. The V and J genes are TRBV19 and TRBJ2-1, with 11 bases identical to TRBD2. The germline gives CDR1 LNHDA, CDR2 SQIVND (reference sequence). CDR3 size: 15 residues. Trimming cost V 3 bases and J 3 bases; bases outside gene matches: 1.

The genes are TRBV29-1 and TRBJ1-2; D is unresolved. The CDR3 spans 11 residues. V lost 7 bases, J lost 8 bases, and 14 bases lay in between. Germline CDR1 is SQVTM and CDR2 is ANQGSEA. CDR3 protein: CSAHFVGGYTF. CDR3 nucleotide sequence: TGCAGCGCCCATTTTGTGGGGGGCTACACCTTC. Complete variable domain (other parts from reference TRBV29-1 and TRBJ1-2): SAVISQKPSRDICQRGTSLTIQCQVDSQVTMMFWYRQQPGQSLTLIATANQGSEATYESGFVIDKFPISRPNLTFSTLTVSNMSPEDSSIYLCSAHFVGGYTFGSGTRLTVV.

The rearrangement links TRBV28 to TRBJ1-4; D might be TRBD1 (6 bases). This CDR3 has 16 residues. V lost 7 bases and J 5 bases, leaving 20 bases between the germline ends. CDR1 is MDHEN and CDR2 is SYDVKM in the germline V gene. The CDR3 coding sequence is TGTGCCAGCACCCTCACGGGACATACTTCAAATGAAAAACTGTTTTTT. Protein: CASTLTGHTSNEKLFF.

This sequence joins TRBV4-3 and TRBJ2-2; 9 bases align to TRBD2. Trimming removed 1 base from V and 5 bases from J; junction bases left unmatched: 5. This CDR3 has 16 residues. Germline CDR1 is LGHNA and CDR2 is YSLEER. For the CDR3, the DNA is TGCGCCAGCAGCCAAGGAGGCGGGAGGGGTACCGGGGAGCTGTTTTTT. It codes for CASSQGGGRGTGELFF.

The chain is built from TRBV15 and TRBJ1-5; TRBD1 matches 7 bases. The trim removed 0 bases at V and 9 bases at J, leaving 11 bases unmatched. Germline V gene data show CDR1 as LNHNV and CDR2 as YYDKDF (reference sequence). The CDR3 has 16 residues. CDR3 loop: CATSRDLTDRDPPQHF. CDR3 DNA sequence: TGTGCCACCAGCAGAGATCTGACCGACAGGGACCCGCCCCAGCATTTT.